The rows below give T cell receptor beta chains drawn from one sample of a study of T-cell memory formation after mild COVID-19. Via MiXCR, TCRdb re-called the 5' RACE reads, giving one row per CDR3 protein. The table lists fewer than 400,000 distinct CDR3 sequences, more than 15% of them singletons, with under 25% in the top ten. Sample: PBMCs or a T cell subset sorted from them (not recorded which). The receptors originated from a man between 18 and 35 years old who had mild COVID-19 (a few samples of this study predate the infection). Cell type and time point are not known. Both conserved end residues are part of each CDR3. A D gene is named only where the DNA matches it firmly. Rows give clone size only sometimes, using once, few, many, or a class for an expanded clone.

clone_size	v_call	d_call	j_call	cdr3_nt	cdr3_aa
few	TRBV30	TRBD1	TRBJ2-7	TGTGCCTGGAGTGTACCGGGACAGGCATCCTACGAGCAGTACTTC	CAWSVPGQASYEQYF
few	TRBV10-1	TRBD1	TRBJ1-1	TGCGCCAGCAGCGCAGACAGGGAGGGAGCTGAAGCTTTCTTT	CASSADREGAEAFF
many	TRBV7-2	-	TRBJ1-3	TGTGCCAGCAGCTTACCCCACCAGGGGTCTGGAAACACCATATATTTT	CASSLPHQGSGNTIYF
-	TRBV20-1	-	TRBJ1-1	TGCAGTGCTAGAGATCGGGTGGGGAGGCTTGAAGCTTTCTTT	CSARDRVGRLEAFF
few	TRBV12-3/TRBV12-4	-	TRBJ2-1	TGTGCCAGCAGTTTAGTGCAGACTTTCTCCTACAATGAGCAGTTCTTC	CASSLVQTFSYNEQFF
-	TRBV7-2	TRBD2	TRBJ2-3	TGTGCCAGCAGCCCCCAGACTAGCACGCAGTATTTT	CASSPQTSTQYF
-	TRBV5-1	TRBD2	TRBJ2-5	TGCGCCAGCTCTGTAGCGGGGGGGAAAGAGACCCAGTACTTC	CASSVAGGKETQYF
-	TRBV5-1	-	TRBJ1-1	TGCGCCAGCAGCTTGACAGGAGGGGGTGAAGCTTTCTTT	CASSLTGGGEAFF
-	TRBV13	TRBD2	TRBJ2-1	TGTGCCAGCAGCTCCCTAGCGGGGGATGCCTCCTACAATGAGCAGTTCTTC	CASSSLAGDASYNEQFF
many	TRBV20-1	TRBD2	TRBJ2-1	TGCAGTGCCTCGACTAGCGGGGGATATTACAATGAGCAGTTCTTC	CSASTSGGYYNEQFF
-	TRBV6-5	-	TRBJ2-1	TGTGCCAGCTCCAACCTGAGACAGGACGAGAGCTCCTACAATGAGCAGTTCTTC	CASSNLRQDESSYNEQFF
-	TRBV28	TRBD1	TRBJ2-4	TGTGCCAGACAGGGGTTCAAAAACATTCAGTACTTC	CARQGFKNIQYF
-	TRBV15	-	TRBJ1-1	TGTGCCACCAGCAGAGGAGGGGCAGGGGTGAACACTGAAGCTTTCTTT	CATSRGGAGVNTEAFF
few	TRBV5-4	-	TRBJ2-5	TGTGCCAGCAGCTTATTCTCAGAATTGAGCGAGACCCAGTACTTC	CASSLFSELSETQYF
-	TRBV25-1	-	TRBJ2-7	TGTGCCAGCAGTGAACCCACAGGGTGGGAGTACTTC	CASSEPTGWEYF
-	TRBV7-6	-	TRBJ2-7	TGTGCCAGCACCCCCGGGGGGCCTTATTCCTACGAGCAGTACTTC	CASTPGGPYSYEQYF
few	TRBV28	TRBD2	TRBJ2-5	TGTGCCAGCAGGCACACGGGGGGGCTGGAGACCCAGTACTTC	CASRHTGGLETQYF
-	TRBV2	-	TRBJ2-7	TGTGCCAGCAGTGATGTGGGGGCCGGCTTGAAGCAGTACTTC	CASSDVGAGLKQYF
many	TRBV5-1	-	TRBJ2-1	TGCGCCAGCAGCTTGCATGGGAACTACAATGAGCAGTTCTTC	CASSLHGNYNEQFF
many	TRBV7-2	TRBD1	TRBJ2-3	TGTGCCAGCAGCACGATGGGACAGGAAGCAGATACGCAGTATTTT	CASSTMGQEADTQYF
few	TRBV29-1	-	TRBJ1-1	TGCAGCGTCGGGGGCTACACTGAAGCTTTCTTT	CSVGGYTEAFF
-	TRBV5-1	TRBD1	TRBJ1-4	TGCGCCAGCAGCTTTCAGGGGGCGGCTAATGAAAAACTGTTTTTT	CASSFQGAANEKLFF